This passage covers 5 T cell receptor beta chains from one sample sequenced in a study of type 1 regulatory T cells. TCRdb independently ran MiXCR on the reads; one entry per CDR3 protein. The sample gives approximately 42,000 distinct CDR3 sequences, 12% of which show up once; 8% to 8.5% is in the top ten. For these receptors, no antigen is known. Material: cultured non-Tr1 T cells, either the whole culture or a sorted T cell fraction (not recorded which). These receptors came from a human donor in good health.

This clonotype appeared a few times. The CDR3 DNA is TGTGCCAGCAGCTTAAGCCGTCCCAACACTGAAGCTTTCTTT. Encoded protein: CASSLSRPNTEAFF. This sequence joins TRBV7-9 and TRBJ1-1; D gene unclear. V was pared by 2 bases and J by 2 bases, with 9 bases between. The CDR3 consists of 14 residues. Germline lookup yields CDR1 SEHNR and CDR2 FQNEAQ (reference sequence).

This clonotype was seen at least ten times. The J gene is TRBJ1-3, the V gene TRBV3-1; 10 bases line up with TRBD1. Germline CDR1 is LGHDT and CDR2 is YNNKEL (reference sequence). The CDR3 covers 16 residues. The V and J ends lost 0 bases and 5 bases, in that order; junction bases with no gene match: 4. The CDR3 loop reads CASSQDRDRGRNTIYF. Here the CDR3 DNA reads TGTGCCAGCAGCCAAGATCGGGACAGGGGTAGAAACACCATATATTTT.

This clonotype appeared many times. The DNA of the CDR3 is TGTGCCAGCAGCGGGGACTCCCGCTCCTACAATGAGCAGTTCTTC. Translation: CASSGDSRSYNEQFF. V gene TRBV7-2 combines with J gene TRBJ2-1, with D perhaps matching TRBD2 (6 bases). Germline loops: CDR1 SGHTA, CDR2 FQGNSA. The CDR3 spans 15 residues. V dropped 5 bases and J dropped 0 bases, with 11 bases sitting between them. Variable domain in full (rest from reference TRBV7-2 and TRBJ2-1): GAGVSQSPSNKVTEKGKDVELRCDPISGHTALYWYRQSLGQGLEFLIYFQGNSAPDKSGLPSDRFSAERTGGSVSTLTIQRTQQEDSAVYLCASSGDSRSYNEQFFGPGTRLTVL.

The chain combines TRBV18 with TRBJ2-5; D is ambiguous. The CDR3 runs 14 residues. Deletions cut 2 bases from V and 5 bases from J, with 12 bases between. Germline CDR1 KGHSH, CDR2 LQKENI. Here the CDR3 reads CASSPGRSSETQYF. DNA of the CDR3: TGTGCCAGCTCACCAGGCAGAAGCTCGGAGACCCAGTACTTC.

CDR3 sequence reads: CASSLVGGGITYEQYF. The CDR3, as DNA: TGTGCCAGCAGCTTAGTGGGCGGGGGGATAACCTACGAGCAGTACTTC. This rearrangement joins TRBV7-2 to TRBJ2-7, with 8 positions matching TRBD2. Germline V gene data show CDR1 as SGHTA and CDR2 as FQGNSA. J gave up 2 bases and V 1 base, and 7 bases lay outside the gene matches. The CDR3 contains 16 residues.